The source of this T cell receptor (beta chain) is a study of early T cells in non-severe SARS-CoV-2 infection. About the research overall: Chains were unpaired, as sequencing was done on bulk RNA from unsorted whole blood. Findings and caveats of the study: In VDJdb matching, anti-spike CD8 responses were favored while private and CD4 specificities went missing.

From germline, CDR1 is MGHRA and CDR2 YSYEKL. The CDR3 length is 16 residues. Trimming took 0 bases from V and 12 from J, leaving 21 bases between them. A few counts support this clonotype. Its antigen is unidentified. Individual cDNA molecules were tagged with unique molecular identifiers, the study reported. Via MiXCR, TCRdb re-called the 5' RACE reads, giving one row per CDR3 protein. The sample includes 68,000 or so distinct CDR3 sequences, roughly a tenth of them seen just once. The chain couples TRBV4-1 to TRBJ2-1; TRBD2 might be the D (6 bases). The sample was whole blood. This clonotype originated in an adult who was a healthcare worker with PCR-confirmed SARS-CoV-2 infection or an uninfected control (not recorded which). CDR3 residues: CASSQDYGTYTLGQFF. Here the CDR3 DNA reads TGCGCCAGCAGCCAAGATTACGGGACTTATACTCTCGGGCAGTTCTTC.